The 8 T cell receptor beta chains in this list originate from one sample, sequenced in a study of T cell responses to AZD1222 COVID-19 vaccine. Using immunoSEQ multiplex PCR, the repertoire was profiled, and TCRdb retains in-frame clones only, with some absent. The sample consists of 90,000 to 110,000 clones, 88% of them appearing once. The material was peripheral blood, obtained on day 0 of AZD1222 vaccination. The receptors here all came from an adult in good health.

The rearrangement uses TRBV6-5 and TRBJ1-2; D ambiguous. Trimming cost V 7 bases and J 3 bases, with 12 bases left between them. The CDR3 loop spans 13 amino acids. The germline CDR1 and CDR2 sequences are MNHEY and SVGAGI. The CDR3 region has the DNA TGTGCCAGCACCGCCGGGGTGGACTATGGCTACACCTTC. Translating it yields CASTAGVDYGYTF.

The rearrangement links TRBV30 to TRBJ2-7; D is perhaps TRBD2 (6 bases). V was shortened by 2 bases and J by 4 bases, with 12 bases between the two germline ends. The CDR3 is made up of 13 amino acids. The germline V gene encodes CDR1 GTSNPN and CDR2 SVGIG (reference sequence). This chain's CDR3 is CAWSMGEDYEQYF. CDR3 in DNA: TGTGCCTGGAGTATGGGGGAGGATTACGAGCAGTACTTC.

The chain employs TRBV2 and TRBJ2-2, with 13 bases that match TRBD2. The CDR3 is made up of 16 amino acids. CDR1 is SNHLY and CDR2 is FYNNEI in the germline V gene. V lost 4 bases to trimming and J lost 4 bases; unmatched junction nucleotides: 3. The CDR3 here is CASSGTSGRSTGELFF. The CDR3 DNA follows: TGTGCCAGCAGTGGGACTAGCGGGAGAAGCACCGGGGAGCTGTTTTTT.

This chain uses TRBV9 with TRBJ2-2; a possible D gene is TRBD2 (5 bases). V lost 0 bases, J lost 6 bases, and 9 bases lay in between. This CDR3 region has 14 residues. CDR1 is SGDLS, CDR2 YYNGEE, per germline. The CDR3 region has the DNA TGTGCCAGCAGCGTAGGGGTGGGAGCCGGGGAGCTGTTTTTT. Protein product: CASSVGVGAGELFF.

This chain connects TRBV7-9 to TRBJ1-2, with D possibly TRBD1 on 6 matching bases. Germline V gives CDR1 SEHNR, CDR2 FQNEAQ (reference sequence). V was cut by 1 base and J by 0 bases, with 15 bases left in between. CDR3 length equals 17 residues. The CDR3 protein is CASSLVPGQRANYGYTF. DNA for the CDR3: TGTGCCAGCAGCTTAGTCCCTGGACAGAGGGCTAACTATGGCTACACCTTC.

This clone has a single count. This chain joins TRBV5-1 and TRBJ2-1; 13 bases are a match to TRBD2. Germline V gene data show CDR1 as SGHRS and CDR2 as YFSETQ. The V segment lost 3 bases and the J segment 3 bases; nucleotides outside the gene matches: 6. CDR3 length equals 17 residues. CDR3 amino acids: CASSWAGLAGVYNEQFF. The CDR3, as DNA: TGCGCCAGCAGCTGGGCCGGACTAGCGGGAGTCTACAATGAGCAGTTCTTC.

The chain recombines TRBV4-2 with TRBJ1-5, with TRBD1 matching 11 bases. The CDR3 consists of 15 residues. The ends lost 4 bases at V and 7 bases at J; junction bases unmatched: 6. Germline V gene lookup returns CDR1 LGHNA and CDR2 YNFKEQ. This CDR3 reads CASSLGDRGGQPQHF. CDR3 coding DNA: TGTGCCAGCAGCCTAGGGGACAGGGGGGGCCAGCCCCAGCATTTT.

The CDR3 DNA reads as TGCGCCAGCAGCTTTGGCGAAAAACTGTTTTTT. Translation gives CASSFGEKLFF. V usage is TRBV5-1 and J usage is TRBJ1-4; D unclear. From germline, CDR1 is SGHRS and CDR2 YFSETQ. V lost 2 bases and J lost 8, with 4 bases in between. The CDR3 is made up of 11 amino acids.